This TCR beta chain was sequenced in a study of cytomegalovirus exposure and HLA in healthy donors. As for the study in general: The Caucasian-associated ancestry cluster held around 76% of a few hundred genotyped donors. Overall study findings and caveats: In an earlier analysis, in some 500 donors, most V segments appeared productive either ~87% or ~30% of the time. It has been reported that TCR beta sequences accurately predicted the HLA-A and HLA-B alleles of most subjects.

Remarks on this clone: Its antigen is as yet unknown.

The CDR3 is made up of 13 amino acids. Per germline, CDR1 SGHRS and CDR2 YFSETQ. The ends were cut back, 0 bases at V and 7 bases at J, with 8 bases in the middle. 13 Jbeta primers and 60 Vbeta primers were used for the PCR. Produced via immunoSEQ multiplex PCR; TCRdb's table is partial and in-frame only. Here the sample spans 110,000 or so clones, about 13% being singletons. The clonotype comes from a man aged 40-50 years in good health and CMV-seropositive. The chain has TRBV5-1 and TRBJ2-1, with D tentatively TRBD2 (6 bases). What was sequenced was PBMCs. The CDR3 loop is CASSLDGGNEQFF. In DNA, the CDR3 is TGCGCCAGCAGCTTGGATGGGGGGAATGAGCAGTTCTTC.